Listed here are 25 T cell receptor beta chains from one sample, sequenced in a study of metastatic and nonmetastatic thyroid tumors (dated by TCRdb to the early 2020s). No patient had received any treatment before thyroid surgery. The library was made by PCR. The reads were generated on an Illumina HiSeq 4000. TCRdb reworked the public reads: Q25 trimming with fastp, MiXCR clone assembly, productive beta chains retained. This sample lists 17,000 or so clones; around 25% were detected once. The top ten constitute 15% to 17% of the sample. Source material: adjacent normal tissue. Receptors were obtained from a female donor with papillary thyroid cancer or a benign thyroid nodule (not recorded which). Some clones in this sample may be carry-over from other donors' samples.

This chain links TRBV6-2 or TRBV6-3 with TRBJ1-1, with D perhaps matching TRBD1 (5 bases). Germline CDR1 MNHEY, CDR2 SVGEGT. The V end was cut by 2 bases, the J end by 5 bases, with 12 bases between. This CDR3 is 14 amino acids long. CDR3 sequence reads: CASSYLGGGTEAFF. Written as DNA, the CDR3 is TGTGCCAGCAGTTACCTGGGGGGTGGAACTGAAGCTTTCTTT.

The chain couples TRBV6-5 to TRBJ2-1; 7 bases line up with TRBD1. The germline gives CDR1 MNHEY, CDR2 SVGAGI. The CDR3 covers 13 residues. After removal of 6 bases from V and 14 bases from J, the junction contained 13 bases not matched to a gene. CDR3 sequence: CASSASIDREKFF. The CDR3 coding sequence is TGTGCCAGCAGCGCTTCAATAGACAGGGAGAAGTTCTTC.

V usage is TRBV6-2 or TRBV6-3 and J usage is TRBJ1-1; the D gene is possibly TRBD1 (5 bases). Trimming took 5 bases from V and 1 from J, leaving 14 bases between them. Germline V gene lookup returns CDR1 MNHEY and CDR2 SVGEGT. The CDR3 spans 15 residues. CDR3 in amino acids: CASSPVWQGNTEAFF. The CDR3 DNA reads as TGTGCCAGCAGTCCTGTGTGGCAGGGGAACACTGAAGCTTTCTTT.

This clone has more than one count but fewer than ten. J is TRBJ2-5 and V is TRBV7-9, with 9 nucleotides matching TRBD1. The ends lost 5 bases at V and 5 bases at J; junction bases unmatched: 6. This CDR3 is built from 14 residues. Germline V gene sequence: CDR1 SEHNR, CDR2 FQNEAQ (reference sequence). CDR3 DNA sequence: TGTGCCAGCAGCCCCACACAGGGGGCTGAGACCCAGTACTTC. Protein: CASSPTQGAETQYF.

This clone came up many times. The chain couples TRBV27 to TRBJ2-2; TRBD2 agrees at 7 bases. The CDR3 runs 16 residues. Germline values: CDR1 MNHEY, CDR2 SMNVEV (reference sequence). Unmatched junction bases numbered 7, after V lost 5 bases and J lost 1 base. DNA of the CDR3: TGTGCCAGCAGTCCGCTAGCGGAGAGGAACACCGGGGAGCTGTTTTTT. It translates to CASSPLAERNTGELFF.

This clone is medium-sized within its sample. The chain couples TRBV20-1 to TRBJ2-4, with TRBD1 as a possible D gene (6 bases). The CDR3 is 13 residues long. Germline CDR1 and CDR2: DFQATT and SNEGSKA (reference sequence). The V end was cut by 5 bases, the J end by 0 bases, with 8 bases between. The CDR3 sequence: CSAEDRAKNIQYF. For the CDR3, the DNA is TGCAGTGCTGAGGACAGAGCCAAAAACATTCAGTACTTC.

In nucleotides, the CDR3 is TGCAGTGCTAGACTAGCGGGATGCTGGTACGAGCAGTACTTC. Protein sequence: CSARLAGCWYEQYF. This chain uses TRBV20-1 with TRBJ2-7; 9 bases align to TRBD2. CDR3 size: 14 residues. After removal of 2 bases from V and 4 bases from J, the junction contained 6 bases not matched to a gene. The V gene's germline CDR1 is DFQATT and CDR2 SNEGSKA (reference sequence).

This clone occurred once. This chain joins TRBV9 and TRBJ1-5; 9 positions agree with TRBD1. Looked up from germline, CDR1 is SGDLS and CDR2 is YYNGEE. There are 17 residues in the CDR3. V dropped 4 bases and J dropped 6; count of bases not matched to a gene: 14. CDR3 protein: CASSPSSGTGKGQPQHF. The DNA for the CDR3 is TGTGCCAGCAGCCCCTCCTCCGGGACAGGGAAAGGTCAGCCCCAGCATTTT.

This rearrangement joins TRBV7-2 to TRBJ1-1, with 10 bases lining up with TRBD1. Germline V gene lookup returns CDR1 SGHTA and CDR2 FQGNSA. The CDR3 has 13 residues. The V gene end was trimmed by 5 bases and the J gene end by 8 bases; junction bases not matched to a gene: 5. The CDR3 loop reads CASSADRGDEAFF. CDR3 nucleotides: TGTGCCAGCAGCGCGGACAGGGGGGACGAAGCTTTCTTT.

The chain combines TRBV27 with TRBJ1-2, with a weak D call TRBD1 (5 bases). The CDR3 consists of 14 residues. Looked up from germline, CDR1 is MNHEY and CDR2 is SMNVEV (reference sequence). Trimming left V 2 bases short and J 8 bases short, with 15 bases between. The chain's CDR3 is CASSLGGPHRGYTF. The CDR3 coding sequence is TGTGCCAGCAGTTTAGGTGGCCCTCACAGGGGCTACACCTTC.

The table lists this clone with many counts. The chain has TRBV6-1 and TRBJ1-2; no reliable D call. Germline CDR1 reads MNHNS; CDR2 reads SASEGT. CDR3 length equals 15 residues. V was shortened by 0 bases and J by 4 bases, with 12 bases between the two germline ends. The CDR3 sequence: CASSEASQGRYGYTF. DNA of the CDR3: TGTGCCAGCAGTGAAGCATCACAAGGACGCTATGGCTACACCTTC.

The rearrangement links TRBV11-1 to TRBJ2-3, with a tentative D call TRBD2 (5 bases). The V end was cut by 5 bases, the J end by 3 bases, with 21 bases between. Germline lookup yields CDR1 SGHAT and CDR2 FQDESV (reference sequence). This CDR3 spans 17 amino acids. The CDR3 loop is CASSMPRSRGWTDTQYF. The CDR3 region has the DNA TGTGCCAGCAGCATGCCGCGTTCCCGAGGGTGGACAGATACGCAGTATTTT.

This clone is deemed medium-sized (0.01 to 0.1%). The rearrangement joins TRBV28 to TRBJ1-2; D not resolved. The CDR3 totals 16 residues. V lost 5 bases and J 0 bases, leaving 16 bases between the germline ends. CDR1 is MDHEN and CDR2 is SYDVKM in the germline V gene. The CDR3, as DNA: TGTGCCAGCAGTGCGCCGCGGGTCGGATCTAACTATGGCTACACCTTC. Its protein product is CASSAPRVGSNYGYTF.

The rearrangement links TRBV12-3 or TRBV12-4 to TRBJ2-2, with D uncertain. There are 15 residues in the CDR3. V lost 6 bases and J 1 base, leaving 12 bases between the germline ends. The CDR3 loop reads CASRYGPLNTGELFF. The DNA of the CDR3 is TGTGCCAGCAGGTACGGACCGTTGAACACCGGGGAGCTGTTTTTT.

The rearrangement links TRBV15 to TRBJ2-1; 12 nucleotides align to TRBD2. In germline, CDR1 is LNHNV, CDR2 YYDKDF (reference sequence). The junction had 12 bases not matched to a gene; V was cut back by 5 bases and J by 4 bases. This CDR3 region has 18 residues. The CDR3: CATSGTSGRPITYNEQFF. In DNA form, the CDR3 reads TGTGCCACCAGCGGTACTAGCGGGAGGCCCATAACTTACAATGAGCAGTTCTTC.

The V gene is TRBV6-2 or TRBV6-3, the J gene TRBJ1-1; D perhaps matches TRBD1 (5 bases). V was trimmed by 7 bases and J by 5 bases, leaving 17 bases between them. Germline-derived CDR1 and CDR2 are MNHEY and SVGEGT. CDR3 size: 14 residues. CDR3 in DNA: TGTGCCAGCACCCGGAACCCGGGGGGAACTGAAGCTTTCTTT. Encoded protein: CASTRNPGGTEAFF.

As DNA, the CDR3 is TGTGCCAGCAGCTTGGCCCTAGCCTGGACCGGGGAGCTGTTTTTT. It yields the protein CASSLALAWTGELFF. The chain has TRBV5-6 and TRBJ2-2; a possible D gene is TRBD2 (5 bases). The CDR3 runs to 15 residues. Germline CDR1 reads SGHDT; CDR2 reads YYEEEE. V lost 0 bases and J 5 bases, leaving 11 bases between the germline ends. The whole variable domain, filled in from reference TRBV5-6 and TRBJ2-2, reads DAGVTQSPTHLIKTRGQQVTLRCSPKSGHDTVSWYQQALGQGPQFIFQYYEEEERQRGNFPDRFSGHQFPNYSSELNVNALLLGDSALYLCASSLALAWTGELFFGEGSRLTVL.

The chain carries TRBV27 and TRBJ1-6; unclear D gene. CDR1 and CDR2 (germline): MNHEY, SMNVEV (reference sequence). CDR3 length: 13 residues. V lost 3 bases and J lost 7, with 7 bases in between. CDR3 loop: CASSLTPNSPLHF. For the CDR3, the DNA is TGTGCCAGCAGTTTGACCCCGAATTCACCCCTCCACTTT.

This chain uses TRBV19 with TRBJ1-5, with D hard to call. The CDR3 contains 12 residues. The germline V and J ends were trimmed by 3 bases and 6 bases, with 6 bases remaining between them. Germline loops: CDR1 LNHDA, CDR2 SQIVND (reference sequence). CDR3 in DNA: TGTGCCAGTAGTATTAGTCGTCAGCCCCAGCATTTT. It translates to CASSISRQPQHF.

This clone was recorded at least ten times. The germline gene is not matched at one end of the junction; a read error may be the cause. CDR3 protein: CASILDGSGNTIYF. Written as DNA, the CDR3 is TGTGCCAGCATTTTAGACGGCTCTGGAAACACCATATATTTT. The chain uses TRBV28 and TRBJ1-3; no clear D gene. The CDR3 totals 14 residues. From germline, CDR1 is MDHEN and CDR2 SYDVKM.

V gene TRBV19 combines with J gene TRBJ2-7; 10 bases fit TRBD1. The CDR3 sequence is 16 residues long. Losses at the gene ends were 3 bases for V and 2 bases for J; bases not matched to a gene: 7. Germline CDR1 is LNHDA and CDR2 is SQIVND (reference sequence). The CDR3 loop is CASSIEGDRGPYEQYF. The CDR3 coding sequence is TGTGCCAGTAGTATTGAGGGGGACAGGGGTCCCTACGAGCAGTACTTC.

This clone came up a few times. The genes are TRBV5-1 and TRBJ2-5; 7 nucleotides agree with TRBD2. The CDR3 totals 15 residues. Per the germline V gene, CDR1 is SGHRS and CDR2 is YFSETQ. V lost 7 bases, J lost 5 bases, and 14 bases stayed unmatched. In nucleotides, the CDR3 is TGCGCCAGCGCTCCCACGGAGCGGGGCGGGGAGACCCAGTACTTC. Encoded protein: CASAPTERGGETQYF.

This clone was observed a few times. J is TRBJ2-3 and V is TRBV5-1; weak D call: TRBD1 (6 bases). Trimming took off 4 bases at V and 1 base at J, with 13 bases between the two ends. The CDR3 is 15 residues long. Per the germline V gene, CDR1 is SGHRS and CDR2 is YFSETQ. Here the CDR3 reads CASSREDSRTDTQYF. The CDR3 region has the DNA TGCGCCAGCAGCCGAGAGGACAGCCGCACAGATACGCAGTATTTT.

Concerning this clone: The junction and the germline gene differ at one end; a read error may be behind it. The V and J genes are TRBV6-1 and TRBJ2-7; a weak D match, TRBD1 (5 bases). This CDR3 is 14 amino acids long. Germline V CDR1 and CDR2: MNHNS, SASEGT. The CDR3 region has the DNA TGTGACAGGAGTCCCCGGTCCCCACCCTACGAGCTGTACTTC. This encodes CDRSPRSPPYELYF.

This clone occurred many times. The gene calls are TRBV6-1 and TRBJ2-7, with 9 bases aligning to TRBD1. With 1 base clipped from V and 3 bases from J, the junction kept 4 bases outside the gene matches. The CDR3 runs 15 residues. The germline gives CDR1 MNHNS, CDR2 SASEGT. CDR3 nucleotide sequence: TGTGCCAGCAGTGAAGACGGGACAGGGAACTACGAGCAGTACTTC. Its protein product is CASSEDGTGNYEQYF.